This T cell receptor beta chain emerged from a study of T cell responses to AZD1222 COVID-19 vaccine. Libraries were prepared by immunoSEQ multiplex PCR; TCRdb keeps only in-frame clonotypes and omits some of them. The sample holds about 100,000 clones, around 90% seen once. Study-level findings and limits: Repertoires in all cases were sampled only once the peak T cell response had passed. Seropositivity was recorded at baseline in only six AZD1222 recipients. Spike as a whole was targeted by vaccine-associated CD4 TCRs, dominant at 160-218 and 743-854.

This CDR3 region has 13 residues. Germline assignment: CDR1 SEHNR and CDR2 FQNEAQ (reference sequence). V trimming: 0 bases; J trimming: 7 bases; junction bases outside the gene matches: 2. A remark on this clone: Its antigen is currently unknown.

The chain links TRBV7-9 to TRBJ1-2; 7 nucleotides align to TRBD1. The sequence was obtained from an adult in good health. The sample here was peripheral blood, taken on day 0 of AZD1222 vaccination. In DNA form, the CDR3 reads TGTGCCAGCAGCTTAGCCCAGGGGGGTGGCTACACCTTC. This translates into CASSLAQGGGYTF.